Listed here are 3 T cell receptor beta chains from one sample, sequenced in a study of cytomegalovirus exposure and HLA in healthy donors. The PCR used 60 Vbeta and 13 Jbeta primers. Repertoires were generated with immunoSEQ multiplex PCR, while TCRdb's copy carries only in-frame clones and drops some. The table records 120,000 or so clones, around 84% of them present only once. Material for sequencing was PBMCs. All receptors come from a middle-aged woman in good health and CMV-seronegative.

This clone has only a few counts. The chain uses TRBV4-3 and TRBJ1-6; D is unresolved. Looked up from germline, CDR1 is LGHNA and CDR2 is YSLEER. CDR3 length: 15 residues. The V end was cut by 0 bases, the J end by 0 bases, with 3 bases between. CDR3 DNA sequence: TGCGCCAGCAGCCAAGACAACTCCTATAATTCACCCCTCCACTTT. Translation gives CASSQDNSYNSPLHF.

The chain joins TRBV6-5 to TRBJ2-5; 9 nucleotides line up with TRBD1. V dropped 6 bases and J dropped 2; count of bases not matched to a gene: 4. Per the germline V gene, CDR1 is MNHEY and CDR2 is SVGAGI. This CDR3 region has 14 residues. For the CDR3, the DNA is TGTGCCAGCAGCCCGACAGGGGGTCAAGAGACCCAGTACTTC. Translation: CASSPTGGQETQYF.

A single count supports this clone. The V call is TRBV28, the J call TRBJ2-2; D gene unclear. The CDR3 spans 14 residues. The germline CDR1 and CDR2 sequences are MDHEN and SYDVKM. Trimming removed 3 bases from V and 6 bases from J, with 11 bases in between. The CDR3 nucleotides read TGTGCCAGCAGTTTTTCGGGTCGGGCCGGGGAGCTGTTTTTT. It yields the protein CASSFSGRAGELFF.